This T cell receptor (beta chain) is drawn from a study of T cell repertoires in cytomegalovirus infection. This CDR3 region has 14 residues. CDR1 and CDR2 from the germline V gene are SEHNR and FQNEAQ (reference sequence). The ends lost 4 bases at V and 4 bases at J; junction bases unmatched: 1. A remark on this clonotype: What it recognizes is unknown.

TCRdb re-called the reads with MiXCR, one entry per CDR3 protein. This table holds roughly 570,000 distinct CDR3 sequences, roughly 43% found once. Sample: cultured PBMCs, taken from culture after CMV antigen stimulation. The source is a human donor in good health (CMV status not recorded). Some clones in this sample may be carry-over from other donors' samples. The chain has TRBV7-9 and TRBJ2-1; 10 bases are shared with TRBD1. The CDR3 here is CASSSDRGYNEQFF. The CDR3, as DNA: TGTGCCAGCAGCTCGGACAGGGGGTACAATGAGCAGTTCTTC.